These T cell receptor beta chains were read from a single sample in a study of OX40 agonist ivuxolimab in advanced cancers. Using immunoSEQ multiplex PCR, the repertoire was profiled, and TCRdb retains in-frame clones only, with some absent. The table includes roughly 90,000 clones, approximately 90% detected once. Material: CD4+ or CD8+ T cells sorted from blood, obtained in a trial of the OX40 agonist ivuxolimab. These TCRs come from an adult with an advanced solid tumor such as melanoma, head and neck, liver or kidney cancer. The CDR3 runs from the conserved cysteine through the conserved F or W. Each record gives: clone size, V gene, CDR3 length, D gene, J gene, CDR3 protein, CDR3 DNA. The D gene is left open where the match is weak. Size is stated for part of the rows, as once, few or many counts, or as a class when the clone is expanded.

>.|TRBV7-9|14|TRBD1|TRBJ2-3
CASSPRGPEDTQYF
TGTGCCAGCAGCCCCAGGGGGCCAGAAGATACGCAGTATTTT
>.|TRBV6-6|14|.|TRBJ1-1
CASSYDTRKTEAFF
TGTGCCAGCAGTTACGACACCCGTAAGACTGAAGCTTTCTTT
>.|TRBV7-2|14|.|TRBJ2-7
CASSLVTNYGGQYF
TGTGCCAGCAGCTTAGTCACCAACTATGGGGGGCAGTACTTC
>.|TRBV7-2|13|.|TRBJ1-4
CASSLGQFEKLFF
TGTGCCAGCAGCCTTGGGCAGTTTGAAAAACTGTTTTTT
>.|TRBV4-2|19|.|TRBJ2-7
CASSQTKPTDSQAGYEQYF
TGTGCCAGCAGCCAAACCAAACCGACAGATAGCCAAGCCGGGTACGAGCAGTACTTC
>.|TRBV10-3|14|.|TRBJ2-2
CAISPELNTGELFF
TGTGCCATCAGCCCAGAACTAAACACCGGGGAGCTGTTTTTT
>.|TRBV7-3|13|TRBD1|TRBJ1-1
CASSIDRDTEAFF
TGTGCCAGCAGCATCGACAGGGACACTGAAGCTTTCTTT
>.|TRBV5-1|15|.|TRBJ2-7
CASRAQGGAPYEQYF
TGCGCCAGCAGGGCCCAGGGCGGTGCACCCTACGAGCAGTACTTC
>.|TRBV29-1|14|TRBD2|TRBJ2-7
CSVSLAGGNVVQYF
TGCAGCGTTTCGTTAGCGGGAGGGAATGTGGTGCAGTACTTC
>.|TRBV29-1|15|.|TRBJ2-2
CSVLAGGTNTGELFF
TGCAGCGTCCTGGCGGGCGGGACGAACACCGGGGAGCTGTTTTTT
>.|TRBV27|14|.|TRBJ2-7
CASRGTQDGYEQYF
TGTGCCAGCAGGGGAACCCAGGACGGCTACGAGCAGTACTTC
>once|TRBV19|13|.|TRBJ2-5
CASTQSGQETQYF
TGTGCCAGTACGCAGAGTGGCCAAGAGACCCAGTACTTC
>.|TRBV19|13|.|TRBJ2-3
CASSDRSTDTQYF
TGTGCCAGTAGTGACCGAAGCACAGATACGCAGTATTTT
>.|TRBV6-1|13|.|TRBJ2-5
CASSVTFQETQYF
TGTGCCAGCAGTGTAACTTTCCAAGAGACCCAGTACTTC
>.|TRBV6-5|14|TRBD2|TRBJ2-7
CASRIAGEWDEQYF
TGTGCCAGCAGAATAGCGGGGGAGTGGGACGAGCAGTACTTC
>.|TRBV25-1|15|.|TRBJ2-7
CASSSTRADSYEQYF
TGTGCCAGCAGTTCAACCAGGGCAGACTCCTACGAGCAGTACTTC
>.|TRBV28|14|TRBD2|TRBJ2-1
CASPPSGRLGEQFF
TGTGCCAGCCCTCCTAGCGGGAGGTTAGGTGAGCAGTTCTTC
>.|TRBV23-1|12|.|TRBJ2-5
CASPGDSETQYF
TGCGCCAGCCCAGGGGATTCGGAGACCCAGTACTTC
>once|TRBV11-2|18|.|TRBJ2-1
CASSLIHRPGFTYNEQFF
TGTGCCAGCAGCTTAATTCATAGGCCGGGGTTCACCTACAATGAGCAGTTCTTC
>.|TRBV28|14|.|TRBJ2-7
CASSSFGGAYEQYF
TGTGCCAGCAGCTCCTTCGGGGGCGCCTACGAGCAGTACTTC
>.|TRBV28|15|TRBD1|TRBJ2-7
CASRGTGGGTYEQYF
TGTGCCAGCAGGGGGACAGGGGGTGGGACCTACGAGCAGTACTTC
>.|TRBV30|14|.|TRBJ1-5
CAWSVGPGNQPQHF
TGTGCCTGGAGTGTAGGTCCAGGGAATCAGCCCCAGCATTTT
>.|TRBV4-3|16|TRBD2|TRBJ2-7
CASSQDRGSGSYEQYF
TGCGCCAGCAGCCAAGATCGAGGTAGCGGGAGTTACGAGCAGTACTTC
>.|TRBV7-3|13|.|TRBJ2-5
CASSSTDMSPQYF
TGTGCCAGCAGCTCCACGGACATGTCCCCCCAGTACTTC
>.|TRBV28|15|.|TRBJ2-1
CASSLHGSIYNEQFF
TGTGCCAGCAGTTTACACGGGAGTATCTACAATGAGCAGTTCTTC
>.|TRBV6-1|11|.|TRBJ1-2
CASSERYGYTF
TGTGCCAGCAGTGAACGATATGGCTACACCTTC
>.|TRBV7-2|16|.|TRBJ2-1
CASSTQGQGTNNEQFF
TGTGCCAGCAGCACCCAGGGACAAGGGACAAACAATGAGCAGTTCTTC
>few|TRBV28|15|.|TRBJ2-1
CASSSWTAGGNEQFF
TGTGCCAGCAGTTCGTGGACAGCCGGGGGCAATGAGCAGTTCTTC
>.|TRBV11-2|18|TRBD2|TRBJ2-1
CASSLDRSSGRSSNEQFF
TGTGCCAGCAGCTTAGATCGGTCTAGCGGGAGAAGTAGTAATGAGCAGTTCTTC
>.|TRBV14|12|.|TRBJ2-2
CATKGYTGELFF
TGTGCCACCAAAGGGTACACCGGGGAGCTGTTTTTT
>.|TRBV4-1|16|.|TRBJ1-4
CASSQAAQATNEKLFF
TGCGCCAGCAGCCAAGCAGCACAGGCAACTAATGAAAAACTGTTTTTT
>.|TRBV7-2|17|TRBD2|TRBJ2-1
CASSPPGGGPSYNEQFF
TGTGCCAGCAGCCCCCCGGGGGGGGGTCCGTCCTACAATGAGCAGTTCTTC
>.|TRBV5-1|14|TRBD1|TRBJ2-5
CASSQGQMGETQYF
TGCGCCAGCAGCCAGGGACAGATGGGAGAGACCCAGTACTTC
>.|TRBV18|14|.|TRBJ2-7
CASSTSGQPYEQYF
TGTGCCAGCTCAACCTCCGGACAGCCTTACGAGCAGTACTTC
>.|TRBV11-3|14|.|TRBJ2-7
CASSLGGSSYEQYF
TGTGCCAGCAGCTTAGGTGGCAGCTCCTACGAGCAGTACTTC
>.|TRBV19|13|.|TRBJ2-2
CASREGVTGELFF
TGTGCCAGTAGGGAGGGTGTCACCGGGGAGCTGTTTTTT